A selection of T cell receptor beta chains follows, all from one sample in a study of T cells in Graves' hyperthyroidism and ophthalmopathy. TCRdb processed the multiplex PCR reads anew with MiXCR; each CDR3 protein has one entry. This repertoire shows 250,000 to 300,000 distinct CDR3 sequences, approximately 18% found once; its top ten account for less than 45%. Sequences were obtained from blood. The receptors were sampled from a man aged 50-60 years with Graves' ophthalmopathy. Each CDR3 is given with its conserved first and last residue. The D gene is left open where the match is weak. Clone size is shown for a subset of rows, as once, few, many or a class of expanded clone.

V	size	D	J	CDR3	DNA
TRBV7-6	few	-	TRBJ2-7	CASSSVTGFYEQYF	TGTGCCAGCAGCTCAGTAACAGGGTTCTACGAGCAGTACTTC
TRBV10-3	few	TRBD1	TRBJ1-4	CATSGQGGEKLFF	TGTGCCACCTCAGGACAGGGTGGGGAAAAACTGTTTTTT
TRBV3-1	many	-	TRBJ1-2	CASSQDPWGVLYGYTF	TGTGCCAGCAGCCAAGACCCCTGGGGGGTCCTCTATGGCTACACCTTC
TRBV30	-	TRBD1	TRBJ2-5	CAWSAGAGTAKYF	TGTGCCTGGAGTGCCGGGGCCGGGACAGCCAAGTACTTC
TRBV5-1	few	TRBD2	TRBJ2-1	CASSSSSGRGQFF	TGCGCCAGCAGCTCCTCTAGCGGGAGGGGGCAGTTCTTC
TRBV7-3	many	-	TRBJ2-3	CASSSNAGDTQYF	TGTGCCAGCAGCTCTAACGCGGGAGATACGCAGTATTTT
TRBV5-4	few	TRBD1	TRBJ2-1	CASSQPPGQGHNEQFF	TGTGCCAGCAGCCAACCCCCGGGACAGGGACACAATGAGCAGTTCTTC
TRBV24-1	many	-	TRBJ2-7	CATSDLVGAAYEQYF	TGTGCCACCAGTGATTTAGTAGGGGCCGCCTACGAGCAGTACTTC
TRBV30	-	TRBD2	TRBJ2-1	CAWRWGPILGTSGRAVPYNEQFF	TGTGCCTGGAGGTGGGGTCCTATACTAGGGACTAGCGGGAGGGCCGTGCCCTACAATGAGCAGTTCTTC
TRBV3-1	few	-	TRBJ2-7	CASSRGFGSYEQYF	TGTGCCAGCAGCAGGGGATTCGGCTCCTACGAGCAGTACTTC
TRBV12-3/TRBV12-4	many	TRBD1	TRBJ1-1	CASSFQGAMGTEAFF	TGTGCCAGCAGTTTTCAGGGGGCGATGGGCACTGAAGCTTTCTTT
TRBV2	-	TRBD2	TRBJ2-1	CASSSHGLAGGRSSYNEQFF	TGTGCCAGCAGCTCCCACGGACTAGCGGGAGGGCGGAGCTCCTACAATGAGCAGTTCTTC
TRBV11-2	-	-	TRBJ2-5	CASSQNGGVVETQYF	TGTGCCAGCAGCCAAAACGGGGGAGTCGTGGAGACCCAGTACTTC
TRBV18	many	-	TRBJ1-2	CASSLTGAENAYGYTF	TGTGCCAGCTCACTAACCGGGGCGGAGAACGCCTATGGCTACACCTTC
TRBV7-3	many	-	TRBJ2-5	CASSPLGRELETQYF	TGTGCCAGCAGCCCCTTGGGCCGGGAGCTAGAGACCCAGTACTTC
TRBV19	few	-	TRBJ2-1	CASSMTLNINEQFF	TGTGCCAGTAGTATGACCTTAAACATCAATGAGCAGTTCTTC
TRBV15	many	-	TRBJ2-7	CATSRDRGTSSYEQYF	TGTGCCACCAGCAGAGATCGGGGGACAAGCTCCTACGAGCAGTACTTC
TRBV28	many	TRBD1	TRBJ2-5	CASSFGTGVGETQYF	TGTGCCAGCAGTTTTGGGACAGGGGTAGGAGAGACCCAGTACTTC
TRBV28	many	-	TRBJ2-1	CASSLSGELYNEQFF	TGTGCCAGCAGTTTGTCGGGGGAACTCTACAATGAGCAGTTCTTC
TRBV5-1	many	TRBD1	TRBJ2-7	CASSLQPGQGHEQYF	TGCGCCAGCAGCCTCCAACCGGGACAGGGCCACGAGCAGTACTTC
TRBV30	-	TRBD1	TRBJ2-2	CAWSRTGSGELFF	TGTGCCTGGAGTCGGACAGGGTCCGGGGAGCTGTTTTTT
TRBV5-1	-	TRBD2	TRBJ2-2	CASEREGSTGELFF	TGCGCCAGTGAGCGGGAGGGCAGCACCGGGGAGCTGTTTTTT
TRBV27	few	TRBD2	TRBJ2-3	CASSLTSGSVDTQYF	TGTGCCAGCAGTTTAACTAGCGGGAGTGTAGATACGCAGTATTTT
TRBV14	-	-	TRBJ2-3	CASRPGTSSTDTQYF	TGTGCCAGCAGACCCGGTACTAGCTCAACAGATACGCAGTATTTT
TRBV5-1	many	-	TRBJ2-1	CASSTTGTNNEQFF	TGCGCCAGCAGTACTACAGGGACTAACAATGAGCAGTTCTTC
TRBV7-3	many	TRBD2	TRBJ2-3	CASSLTGTSGRADTQYF	TGTGCCAGCAGCCTTACCGGGACTAGCGGGAGAGCAGATACGCAGTATTTT
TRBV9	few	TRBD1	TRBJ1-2	CASSVAGQGAHYGYTF	TGTGCCAGCAGCGTAGCGGGACAGGGCGCGCACTATGGCTACACCTTC
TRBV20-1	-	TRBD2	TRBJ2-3	CSASRLAGSDTQYF	TGCAGTGCTAGCCGGCTAGCGGGGTCGGATACGCAGTATTTT
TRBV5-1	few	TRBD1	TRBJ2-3	CASSLGDRATDTQYF	TGCGCCAGCAGCCTCGGGGACAGAGCCACAGATACGCAGTATTTT
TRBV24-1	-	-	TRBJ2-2	CATKTGLLPPGELFF	TGTGCCACCAAGACGGGACTGCTGCCTCCCGGGGAGCTGTTTTTT
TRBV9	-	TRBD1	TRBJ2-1	CASSDPIGTGVHNEQFF	TGTGCCAGCAGCGATCCCATCGGGACAGGGGTTCACAATGAGCAGTTCTTC
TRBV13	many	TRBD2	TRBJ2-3	CASSFGLAGSDTQYF	TGTGCCAGCAGCTTCGGACTAGCGGGGTCAGATACGCAGTATTTT
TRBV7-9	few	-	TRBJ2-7	CASSSQGGEQYF	TGTGCCAGCAGCTCCCAAGGAGGTGAGCAGTACTTC
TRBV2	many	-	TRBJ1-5	CASSEAPSQPQHF	TGTGCCAGCAGTGAAGCGCCCAGTCAGCCCCAGCATTTT
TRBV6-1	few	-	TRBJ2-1	CASSDRGLTYNEQFF	TGTGCCAGCAGTGATCGCGGACTAACCTACAATGAGCAGTTCTTC
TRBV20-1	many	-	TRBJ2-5	CSARDGQTLRQETQYF	TGCAGTGCTAGAGACGGACAGACTCTTCGGCAAGAGACCCAGTACTTC
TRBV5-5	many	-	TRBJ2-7	CASSLIFQDYEQYF	TGTGCCAGCAGCCTGATTTTCCAGGACTACGAGCAGTACTTC
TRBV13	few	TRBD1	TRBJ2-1	CASSWGTAGGALGEQFF	TGTGCCAGCAGCTGGGGAACAGCAGGGGGCGCTTTGGGAGAGCAGTTCTTC
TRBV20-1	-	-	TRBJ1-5	CSARDSSGTLAGPQHF	TGCAGTGCTAGAGACAGTTCCGGGACCCTAGCCGGGCCCCAGCATTTT
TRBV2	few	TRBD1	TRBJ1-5	CANSGWGTGLAGPSPQHF	TGTGCCAACAGTGGGTGGGGGACAGGCTTGGCAGGGCCCTCGCCCCAGCATTTT
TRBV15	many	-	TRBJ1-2	CATSRGTNYGYTF	TGTGCCACCAGCAGAGGTACAAACTATGGCTACACCTTC
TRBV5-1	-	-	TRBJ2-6	CASKGTGASGSLSSGANVLTF	TGCGCCAGCAAAGGGACAGGGGCTAGCGGGAGCCTGAGCTCTGGGGCCAACGTCCTGACTTTC
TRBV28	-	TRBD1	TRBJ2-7	CASRGTGLTYEQYF	TGTGCCAGCAGGGGGACAGGCCTGACCTACGAGCAGTACTTC
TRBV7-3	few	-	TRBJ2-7	CASSLGPFYEQYF	TGTGCCAGCAGCTTAGGTCCTTTCTACGAGCAGTACTTC
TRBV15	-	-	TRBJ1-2	CATSRSGRAGYTF	TGTGCCACCAGCAGATCAGGGCGGGCTGGCTACACCTTC